These T cell receptor beta chains were read from a single sample in a study of Graves' ophthalmopathy and Graves' hyperthyroidism. TCRdb re-called the multiplex PCR reads with MiXCR, one entry per CDR3 protein. The sample lists approximately 500,000 distinct CDR3 sequences, 13% to 15% seen once, with 9.8% in the top ten. Sequenced material: blood. All receptors come from a woman in her 30s with Graves' ophthalmopathy. The conserved cysteine and the conserved F or W are not part of the CDR3 here.

CDR3 protein: ASSDGNMNTEAF
CDR3 length: 12
V gene: TRBV6-1
J gene: TRBJ1-1

CDR3 protein: ASSLQGAPYQETQY
CDR3 length: 14
V gene: TRBV12-3/TRBV12-4
J gene: TRBJ2-5

CDR3 protein: ASSLGTGWFEAF
CDR3 length: 12
V gene: TRBV5-6
J gene: TRBJ1-1

CDR3 protein: SARVVDSQYTYEQY
CDR3 length: 14
V gene: TRBV20-1
J gene: TRBJ2-7

CDR3 protein: ASELAGDSYEQY
CDR3 length: 12
V gene: TRBV11-2
J gene: TRBJ2-7

CDR3 protein: AWETGTNTEAF
CDR3 length: 11
V gene: TRBV30
J gene: TRBJ1-1

CDR3 protein: ASSRASGSNHEQY
CDR3 length: 13
V gene: TRBV6-5
J gene: TRBJ2-7

CDR3 protein: ASSLANSNSPLH
CDR3 length: 12
V gene: TRBV7-8
J gene: TRBJ1-6

CDR3 protein: ASSTDTGELF
CDR3 length: 10
V gene: TRBV19
J gene: TRBJ2-2

CDR3 protein: ATSARDRAKETQY
CDR3 length: 13
V gene: TRBV24-1
J gene: TRBJ2-5

CDR3 protein: ASSYGTFYGYT
CDR3 length: 11
V gene: TRBV6-2/TRBV6-3
J gene: TRBJ1-2

CDR3 protein: ASSYPGLTREQY
CDR3 length: 12
V gene: TRBV6-5
J gene: TRBJ2-7

CDR3 protein: ASTRVSYEQY
CDR3 length: 10
V gene: TRBV2
J gene: TRBJ2-7

CDR3 protein: ASSEARGPSPLH
CDR3 length: 12
V gene: TRBV6-1
J gene: TRBJ1-6

CDR3 protein: SAVNPGHEITEAF
CDR3 length: 13
V gene: TRBV20-1
J gene: TRBJ1-1

CDR3 protein: ASSPIGTSGGGEQY
CDR3 length: 14
V gene: TRBV5-1
J gene: TRBJ2-7

CDR3 protein: ASSPPRTGSNEQF
CDR3 length: 13
V gene: TRBV18
J gene: TRBJ2-1

CDR3 protein: ASSYDNLNTEAF
CDR3 length: 12
V gene: TRBV6-5
J gene: TRBJ1-1

CDR3 protein: ASSPSQTGTYGYT
CDR3 length: 13
V gene: TRBV6-1
J gene: TRBJ1-2

CDR3 protein: ASRYNREGEAF
CDR3 length: 11
V gene: TRBV27
J gene: TRBJ1-1

CDR3 protein: ASSYGLRGRDNSPLH
CDR3 length: 15
V gene: TRBV6-5
J gene: TRBJ1-6

CDR3 protein: ASSKQGIGGYT
CDR3 length: 11
V gene: TRBV27
J gene: TRBJ1-2

CDR3 protein: ASRMNSPLH
CDR3 length: 9
V gene: TRBV6-1
J gene: TRBJ1-6

CDR3 protein: ATSREAGGYGEQY
CDR3 length: 13
V gene: TRBV15
J gene: TRBJ2-7

CDR3 protein: ASRQQGGGADIQY
CDR3 length: 13
V gene: TRBV6-1
J gene: TRBJ2-4

CDR3 protein: AISESKDRRTGNTIY
CDR3 length: 15
V gene: TRBV10-3
J gene: TRBJ1-3

CDR3 protein: ASSRSHGAYNSPLH
CDR3 length: 14
V gene: TRBV6-1
J gene: TRBJ1-6

CDR3 protein: ASSTDRVYEQY
CDR3 length: 11
V gene: TRBV5-1
J gene: TRBJ2-7

CDR3 protein: ASSQGQLTFYGYT
CDR3 length: 13
V gene: TRBV7-8
J gene: TRBJ1-2

CDR3 protein: ASSGRGTGSWEQY
CDR3 length: 13
V gene: TRBV19
J gene: TRBJ2-7

CDR3 protein: ASSMPGRNYGYT
CDR3 length: 12
V gene: TRBV7-2
J gene: TRBJ1-2

CDR3 protein: ASISGYHQPQH
CDR3 length: 11
V gene: TRBV28
J gene: TRBJ1-5

CDR3 protein: RARDLLAGSYEQY
CDR3 length: 13
V gene: TRBV20-1
J gene: TRBJ2-7

CDR3 protein: ASNRGRTYGYT
CDR3 length: 11
V gene: TRBV28
J gene: TRBJ1-2

CDR3 protein: ASSSQLVYSPLH
CDR3 length: 12
V gene: TRBV28
J gene: TRBJ1-6